The text below deals with one T cell receptor (beta chain). Its antigen remains unknown. This CDR3 has 16 residues. Trimming stripped 2 bases from V and 11 bases from J, with 21 bases between. The germline V gene encodes CDR1 KGHDR and CDR2 SFDVKD. TCRdb used MiXCR to reprocess the 5' RACE reads, holding one entry per CDR3 protein. The sample lists over 400,000 distinct CDR3 sequences; around 26% were seen once. The source of the sample is a study of CD8 T cells in ankylosing spondylitis. Whole-study results and caveats: Matched ankylosing spondylitis synovial fluid reportedly contained a significantly enriched population of disease-linked clones. Ankylosing spondylitis blood appeared to carry a characteristic TCR beta motif of roughly eight highly homologous variants.

The receptor comes from a male donor with ankylosing spondylitis. The chain has TRBV24-1 and TRBJ2-4; TRBD1 or TRBD2 may be the D gene (5 bases each). Sequencing was carried out using blood, either unsorted or a sorted T cell fraction (not recorded which). The CDR3 is CATSDSRSGANVVQYF. The CDR3 nucleotides read TGTGCCACCAGTGATTCGAGATCCGGGGCTAACGTAGTTCAGTACTTC.